The clone carrying this TCR beta chain was counted many times. A sample-barcoded 5' primer and a J-beta primer mix were used in a second PCR of roughly 7 to 12 cycles. MiXCR was run by TCRdb on the 5' RACE reads, yielding one entry per CDR3 protein. The sample holds about 1,500,000 distinct CDR3 sequences, 42% seen once. The CDR3 totals 12 residues. Germline CDR1 reads SQVTM; CDR2 reads ANQGSEA. Trimming removed 4 bases at V and 1 base at J, with 7 bases between. The data originate from a study of blood T cells in healthy people across ages. V and J are TRBV29-1 and TRBJ2-5; possibly TRBD2 for D (5 bases). The TCR comes from a woman aged 18-30 years in good health. The sample was blood. The CDR3 DNA reads TGCAGCGTTGCCCGGGGCCAAGAGACCCAGTACTTC. It specifies CSVARGQETQYF.